This T cell receptor (beta chain) was sequenced for a study of T-cell reconstitution after alpha-beta-depleted transplantation in children. Molecular barcoding with unique molecular identifiers was used for the TCRbeta library. TCRdb re-called the PCR reads with MiXCR, one entry per CDR3 protein. The repertoire holds a few hundred thousand distinct CDR3 sequences, 27% seen once, with 30% to 45% in the top ten. The ends lost 4 bases at V and 11 bases at J; junction bases unmatched: 11. Germline V gives CDR1 KGHSH, CDR2 LQKENI. The CDR3 is made up of 14 amino acids. The chain joins TRBV18 to TRBJ2-7, with 10 bases matching TRBD1. This specimen was PBMCs, taken before TCRalphabeta/CD19-depleted stem cell transplant. The TCR comes from a boy in the first two years of life with Wiskott-Aldrich syndrome, due to receive a stem cell transplant. This CDR3 is CASSQTAGTGVEYF. The CDR3 nucleotides are TGTGCCAGCTCACAAACGGCCGGGACAGGGGTAGAGTACTTC.